This TCR beta chain was recorded in a study of Ad26.COV2.S vaccination and SARS-CoV-2 variants. The sample's treatment: roughly 20 received Ad26.COV2.S at low or high dose, single or two shots; about 5 received placebo; per-sample allocation not given. Sample collection was performed on day 63 after the first vaccine or placebo injection. This person who donated was an adult of 18-55 years in Boston. Wuhan-strain spike was delivered by a replication-incompetent Ad26 vector. Losses at the gene ends were 2 bases for V and 4 bases for J; bases not matched to a gene: 8. This CDR3 is built from 15 residues. The V gene's germline CDR1 is SGHRS and CDR2 YFSETQ. TCRdb's table, derived via immunoSEQ multiplex PCR, lists solely in-frame clones and lacks some. The data contain almost 400,000 clones, 89% of them singletons.

This chain connects TRBV5-1 to TRBJ2-7; TRBD2 matches at 8 bases. Sequencing used peripheral blood, obtained in a trial of Ad26.COV2.S vaccine versus placebo. This TCR derives from a person between 18 and 60 years old who received the Ad26.COV2.S COVID-19 vaccine or a placebo. This CDR3 is CASSLLAAPGYEQYF. As DNA, the CDR3 is TGCGCCAGCAGCTTACTAGCGGCCCCCGGGTACGAGCAGTACTTC.